What follows are 3 T cell receptor beta chains derived from one specimen sequenced in a study of T cells of healthy individuals. TCRdb reprocessed the 5' RACE reads via MiXCR and lists one record per CDR3 protein. This sample yields 60,000 to 80,000 distinct CDR3 sequences, of which under 20% are seen a single time; about 4.7% belongs to the top ten. These TCRs come from a human donor in good health.

In DNA form, the CDR3 reads TGCAGTGCGGGACAGGGAGAACAGCCCCAGCATTTT. Encoded protein: CSAGQGEQPQHF. This chain connects TRBV20-1 to TRBJ1-5; 9 nucleotides match TRBD1. The V and J ends lost 6 bases and 7 bases, in that order; junction bases with no gene match: 4. The CDR3 totals 12 residues. Germline V gives CDR1 DFQATT, CDR2 SNEGSKA (reference sequence).

This clonotype was observed at least ten times. The V call is TRBV2, the J call TRBJ2-1, with D possibly TRBD2 on 5 matching bases. The V end was cut by 8 bases, the J end by 5 bases, with 16 bases between. Per the germline V gene, CDR1 is SNHLY and CDR2 is FYNNEI. This CDR3 region has 14 residues. The CDR3 sequence: CASRLLNTNNEQFF. The CDR3 bases are TGTGCCAGCCGACTACTAAATACTAACAATGAGCAGTTCTTC.

This clonotype was picked up a small number of times. V usage is TRBV7-2 and J usage is TRBJ1-5; TRBD1 is a possible D gene (6 bases). Trimming took 11 bases from V and 0 from J, leaving 14 bases between them. Germline CDR1 reads SGHTA; CDR2 reads FQGNSA. The CDR3 runs 14 residues. In DNA form, the CDR3 reads TGTGCCGCAGAACAGGGCTATAGCAATCAGCCCCAGCATTTT. It is translated as CAAEQGYSNQPQHF.